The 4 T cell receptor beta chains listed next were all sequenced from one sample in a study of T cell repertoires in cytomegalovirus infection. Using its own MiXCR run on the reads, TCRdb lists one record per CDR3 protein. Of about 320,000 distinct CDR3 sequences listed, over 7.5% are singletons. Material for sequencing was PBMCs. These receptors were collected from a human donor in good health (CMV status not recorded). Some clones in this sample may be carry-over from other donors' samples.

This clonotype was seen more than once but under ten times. CDR3: CASRLRISESEKLFF. CDR3 in DNA: TGTGCCAGCAGACTACGGATCTCAGAGTCCGAAAAACTGTTTTTT. The chain combines TRBV28 with TRBJ1-4; D unclear. CDR1 is MDHEN, CDR2 SYDVKM, per germline. V gave up 6 bases and J gave up 8 bases, with 19 bases separating them. CDR3 length equals 15 residues.

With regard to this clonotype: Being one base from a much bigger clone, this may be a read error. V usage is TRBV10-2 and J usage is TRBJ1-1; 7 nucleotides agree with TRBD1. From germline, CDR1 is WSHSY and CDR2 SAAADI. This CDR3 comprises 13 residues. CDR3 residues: CASSRQGRTEALF. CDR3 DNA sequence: TGCGCCAGCAGCAGACAGGGAAGGACTGAAGCTCTCTTT.

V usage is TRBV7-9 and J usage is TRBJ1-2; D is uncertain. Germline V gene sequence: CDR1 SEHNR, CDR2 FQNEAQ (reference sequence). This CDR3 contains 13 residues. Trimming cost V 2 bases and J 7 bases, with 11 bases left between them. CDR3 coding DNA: TGTGCCAGCAGCTTAAGTCAGGTCCGTGGCTACACCTTC. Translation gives CASSLSQVRGYTF.

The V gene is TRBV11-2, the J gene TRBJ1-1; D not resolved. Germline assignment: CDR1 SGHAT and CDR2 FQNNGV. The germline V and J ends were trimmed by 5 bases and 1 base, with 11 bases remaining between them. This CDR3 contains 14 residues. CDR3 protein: CASSLHSPNTEAFF. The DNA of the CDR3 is TGTGCCAGCAGCCTACACTCCCCGAACACTGAAGCTTTCTTT.